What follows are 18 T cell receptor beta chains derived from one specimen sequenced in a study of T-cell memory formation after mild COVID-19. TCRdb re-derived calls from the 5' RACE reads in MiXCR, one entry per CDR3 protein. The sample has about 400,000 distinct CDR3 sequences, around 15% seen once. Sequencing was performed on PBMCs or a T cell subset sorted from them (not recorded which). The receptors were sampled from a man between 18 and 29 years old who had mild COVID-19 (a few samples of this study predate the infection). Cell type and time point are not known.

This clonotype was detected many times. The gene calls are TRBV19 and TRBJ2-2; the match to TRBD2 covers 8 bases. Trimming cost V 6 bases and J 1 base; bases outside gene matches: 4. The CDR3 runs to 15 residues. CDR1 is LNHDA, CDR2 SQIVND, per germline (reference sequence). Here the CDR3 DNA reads TGTGCCAGTAGAAGTCTAGCGGGGAACACCGGGGAGCTGTTTTTT. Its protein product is CASRSLAGNTGELFF.

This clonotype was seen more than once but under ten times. CDR3 loop: CASSQGIENQETQYF. The CDR3 region has the DNA TGTGCCAGCAGCCAAGGGATAGAGAACCAAGAGACCCAGTACTTC. The genes are TRBV3-1 and TRBJ2-5; unclear D gene. V lost 1 base and J 0 bases, leaving 9 bases between the germline ends. Germline V gene data show CDR1 as LGHDT and CDR2 as YNNKEL (reference sequence). CDR3 length equals 15 residues.

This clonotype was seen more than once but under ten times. Written as DNA, the CDR3 is TGCGCCAGCAGCCCGGCCCGAGCGGGGGGGCCGAGGGAGCAGTACTTC. Protein product: CASSPARAGGPREQYF. The chain is built from TRBV4-3 and TRBJ2-7, with 10 bases matching TRBD2. The CDR3 has 16 residues. Germline CDR1 LGHNA, CDR2 YSLEER. V gave up 4 bases and J gave up 7 bases; unmatched junction bases: 13.

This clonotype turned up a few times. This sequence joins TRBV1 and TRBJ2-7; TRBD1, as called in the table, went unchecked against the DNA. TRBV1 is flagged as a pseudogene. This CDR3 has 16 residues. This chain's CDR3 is CTSSQSARDRSYEQYF. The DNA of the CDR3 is TGCACCAGCAGCCAGTCCGCCCGGGACAGGTCTTACGAGCAGTACTTC.

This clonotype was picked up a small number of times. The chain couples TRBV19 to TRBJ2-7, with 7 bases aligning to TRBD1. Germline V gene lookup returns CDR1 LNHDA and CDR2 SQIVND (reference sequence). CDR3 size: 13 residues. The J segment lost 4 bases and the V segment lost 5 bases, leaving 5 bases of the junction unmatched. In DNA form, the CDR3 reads TGTGCCAGTAGTCCCGAGGACAGGTACGAGCAGTACTTC. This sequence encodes CASSPEDRYEQYF.

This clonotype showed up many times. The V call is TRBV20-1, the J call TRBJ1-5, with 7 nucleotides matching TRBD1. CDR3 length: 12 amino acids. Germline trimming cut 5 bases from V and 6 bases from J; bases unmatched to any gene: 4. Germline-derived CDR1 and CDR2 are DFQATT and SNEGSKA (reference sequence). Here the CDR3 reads CSAGGGSQPQHF. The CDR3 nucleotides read TGCAGTGCTGGAGGGGGCTCTCAGCCCCAGCATTTT.

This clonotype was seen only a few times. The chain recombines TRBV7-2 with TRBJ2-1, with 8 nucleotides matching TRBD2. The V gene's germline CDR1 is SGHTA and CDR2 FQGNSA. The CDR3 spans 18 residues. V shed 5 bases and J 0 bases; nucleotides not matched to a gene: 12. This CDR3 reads CASSRELVAGGSYNEQFF. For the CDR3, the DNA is TGTGCCAGCAGCCGAGAACTTGTGGCGGGGGGCTCCTACAATGAGCAGTTCTTC. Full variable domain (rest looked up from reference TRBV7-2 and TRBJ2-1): GAGVSQSPSNKVTEKGKDVELRCDPISGHTALYWYRQSLGQGLEFLIYFQGNSAPDKSGLPSDRFSAERTGGSVSTLTIQRTQQEDSAVYLCASSRELVAGGSYNEQFFGPGTRLTVL.

The CDR3 DNA is TGTGCCAGTAGGGGACAGGAGAACACTGAAGCTTTCTTT. It yields the protein CASRGQENTEAFF. V and J are TRBV19 and TRBJ1-1; 8 positions match TRBD1. The CDR3 is 13 residues long. Per germline, CDR1 LNHDA and CDR2 SQIVND (reference sequence). V dropped 6 bases and J dropped 1; count of bases not matched to a gene: 1.

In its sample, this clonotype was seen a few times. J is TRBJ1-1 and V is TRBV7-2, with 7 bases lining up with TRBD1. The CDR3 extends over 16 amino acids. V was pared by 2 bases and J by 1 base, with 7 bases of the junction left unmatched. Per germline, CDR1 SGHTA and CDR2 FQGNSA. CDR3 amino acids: CASSLLAGQWNTEAFF. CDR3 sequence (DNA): TGTGCCAGCAGCTTACTAGCGGGACAGTGGAACACTGAAGCTTTCTTT.

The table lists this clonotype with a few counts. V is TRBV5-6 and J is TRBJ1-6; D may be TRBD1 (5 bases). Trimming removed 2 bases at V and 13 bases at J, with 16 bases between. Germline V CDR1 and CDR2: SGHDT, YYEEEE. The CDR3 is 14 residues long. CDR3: CASSLAGPWTPLHF. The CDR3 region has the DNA TGTGCCAGCAGCTTAGCGGGGCCCTGGACCCCCCTCCACTTT. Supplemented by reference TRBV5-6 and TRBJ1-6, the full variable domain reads DAGVTQSPTHLIKTRGQQVTLRCSPKSGHDTVSWYQQALGQGPQFIFQYYEEEERQRGNFPDRFSGHQFPNYSSELNVNALLLGDSALYLCASSLAGPWTPLHFGNGTRLTVT.

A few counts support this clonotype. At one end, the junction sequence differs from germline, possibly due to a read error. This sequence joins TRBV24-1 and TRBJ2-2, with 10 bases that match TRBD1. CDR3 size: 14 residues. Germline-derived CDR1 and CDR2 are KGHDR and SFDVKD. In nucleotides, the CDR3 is TGTGCCACCATGGGACAGGGGAACAACGGGGAGCTGTTTTTT. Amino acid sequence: CATMGQGNNGELFF.

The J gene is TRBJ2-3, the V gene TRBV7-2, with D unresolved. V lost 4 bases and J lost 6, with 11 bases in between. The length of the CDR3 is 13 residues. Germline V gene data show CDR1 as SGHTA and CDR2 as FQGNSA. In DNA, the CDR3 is TGTGCCAGCAGCTCCGTCGTGCGTGATACGCAGTATTTT. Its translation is CASSSVVRDTQYF.

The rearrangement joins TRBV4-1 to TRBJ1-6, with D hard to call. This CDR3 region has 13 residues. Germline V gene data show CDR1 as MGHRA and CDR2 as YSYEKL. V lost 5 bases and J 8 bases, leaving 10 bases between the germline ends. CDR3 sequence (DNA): TGCGCCAGCAGCTCAAGCGGGGATTCACCCCTCCACTTT. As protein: CASSSSGDSPLHF.

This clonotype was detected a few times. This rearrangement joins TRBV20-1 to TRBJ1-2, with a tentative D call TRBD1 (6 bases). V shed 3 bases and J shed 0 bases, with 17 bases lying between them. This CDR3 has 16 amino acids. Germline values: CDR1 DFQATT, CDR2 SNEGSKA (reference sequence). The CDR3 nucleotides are TGCAGTGCTAGGGCAGGAGGCAGGACAGCTAACTATGGCTACACCTTC. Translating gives CSARAGGRTANYGYTF.

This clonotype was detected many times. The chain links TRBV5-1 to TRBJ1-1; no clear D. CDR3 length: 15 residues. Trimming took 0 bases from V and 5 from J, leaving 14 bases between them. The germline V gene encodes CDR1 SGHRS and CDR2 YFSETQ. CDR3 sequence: CASSLGAADWTEAFF. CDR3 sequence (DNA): TGCGCCAGCAGCTTGGGAGCCGCGGACTGGACTGAAGCTTTCTTT.

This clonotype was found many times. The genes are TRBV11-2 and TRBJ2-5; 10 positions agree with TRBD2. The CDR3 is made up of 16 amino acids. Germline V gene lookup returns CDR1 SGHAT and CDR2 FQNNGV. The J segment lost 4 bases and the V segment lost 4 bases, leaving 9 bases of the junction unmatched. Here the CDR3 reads CASSSLSGGAGETQYF. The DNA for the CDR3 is TGTGCCAGCAGCTCCCTCAGCGGGGGGGCGGGAGAGACCCAGTACTTC.

This CDR3 reads CSAVNLRTGFQETQYF. DNA for the CDR3: TGCAGTGCCGTCAACCTCCGGACTGGATTCCAAGAGACCCAGTACTTC. The chain employs TRBV20-1 and TRBJ2-5, with a possible D match to TRBD2 (5 bases). The V end was cut by 6 bases, the J end by 1 base, with 21 bases between. The CDR3 runs to 16 residues. CDR1 and CDR2 from the germline V gene are DFQATT and SNEGSKA (reference sequence).

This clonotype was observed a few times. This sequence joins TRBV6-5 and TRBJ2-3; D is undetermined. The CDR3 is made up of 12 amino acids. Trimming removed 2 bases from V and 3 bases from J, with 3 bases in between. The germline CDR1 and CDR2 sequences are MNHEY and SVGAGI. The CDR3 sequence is CASSYDTDTQYF. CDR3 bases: TGTGCCAGCAGTTACGATACAGATACGCAGTATTTT.